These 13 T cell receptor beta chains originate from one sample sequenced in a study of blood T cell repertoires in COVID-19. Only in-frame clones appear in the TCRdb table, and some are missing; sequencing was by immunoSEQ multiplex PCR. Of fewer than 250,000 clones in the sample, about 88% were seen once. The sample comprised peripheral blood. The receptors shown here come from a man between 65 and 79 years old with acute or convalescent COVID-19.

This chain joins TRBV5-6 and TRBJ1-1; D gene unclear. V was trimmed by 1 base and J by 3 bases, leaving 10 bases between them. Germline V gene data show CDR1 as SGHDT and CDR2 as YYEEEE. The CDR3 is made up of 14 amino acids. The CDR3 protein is CASSLRGRYTEAFF. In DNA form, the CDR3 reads TGTGCCAGCAGCTTGCGGGGTAGGTACACTGAAGCTTTCTTT.

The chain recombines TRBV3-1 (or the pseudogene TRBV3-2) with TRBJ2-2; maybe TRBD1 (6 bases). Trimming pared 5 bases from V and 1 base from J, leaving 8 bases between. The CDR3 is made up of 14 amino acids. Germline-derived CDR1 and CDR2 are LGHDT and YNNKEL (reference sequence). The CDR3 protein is CASSWTENTGELFF. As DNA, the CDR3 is TGTGCCAGCAGCTGGACAGAGAACACCGGGGAGCTGTTTTTT.

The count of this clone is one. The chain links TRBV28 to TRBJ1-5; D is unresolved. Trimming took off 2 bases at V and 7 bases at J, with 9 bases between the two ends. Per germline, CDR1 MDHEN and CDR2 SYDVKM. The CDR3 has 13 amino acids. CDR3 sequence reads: CASSLLRVQPQHF. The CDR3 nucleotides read TGTGCCAGCAGTTTACTTAGAGTGCAGCCCCAGCATTTT.

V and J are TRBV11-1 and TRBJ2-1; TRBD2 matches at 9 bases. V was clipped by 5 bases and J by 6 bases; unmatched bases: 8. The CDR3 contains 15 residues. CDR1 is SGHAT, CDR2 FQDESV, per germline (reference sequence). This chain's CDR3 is CASSPTSGWLNEQFF. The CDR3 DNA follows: TGTGCCAGCAGCCCGACTAGCGGCTGGCTCAATGAGCAGTTCTTC. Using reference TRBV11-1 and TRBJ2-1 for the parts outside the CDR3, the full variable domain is EAEVAQSPRYKITEKSQAVAFWCDPISGHATLYWYRQILGQGPELLVQFQDESVVDDSQLPKDRFSAERLKGVDSTLKIQPAELGDSAMYLCASSPTSGWLNEQFFGPGTRLTVL.

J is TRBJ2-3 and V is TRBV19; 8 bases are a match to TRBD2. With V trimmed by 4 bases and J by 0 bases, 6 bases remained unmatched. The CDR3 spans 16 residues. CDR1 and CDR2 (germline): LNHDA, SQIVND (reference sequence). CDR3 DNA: TGTGCCAGTAGTACTCTAGCGGGCCTTAGCACAGATACGCAGTATTTT. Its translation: CASSTLAGLSTDTQYF.

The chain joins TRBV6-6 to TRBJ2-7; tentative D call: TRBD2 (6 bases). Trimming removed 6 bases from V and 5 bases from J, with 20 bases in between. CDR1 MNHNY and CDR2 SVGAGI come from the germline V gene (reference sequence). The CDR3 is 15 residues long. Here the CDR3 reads CASRTSGTRPHEQYF. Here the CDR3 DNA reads TGTGCCAGCAGGACTTCCGGGACTCGACCCCACGAGCAGTACTTC.

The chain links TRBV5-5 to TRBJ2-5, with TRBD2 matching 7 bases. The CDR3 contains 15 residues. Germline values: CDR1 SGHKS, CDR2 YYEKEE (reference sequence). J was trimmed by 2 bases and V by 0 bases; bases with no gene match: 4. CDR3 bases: TGTGCCAGCAGCTTGGCCGTTAGCGGGCAAGAGACCCAGTACTTC. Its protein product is CASSLAVSGQETQYF.

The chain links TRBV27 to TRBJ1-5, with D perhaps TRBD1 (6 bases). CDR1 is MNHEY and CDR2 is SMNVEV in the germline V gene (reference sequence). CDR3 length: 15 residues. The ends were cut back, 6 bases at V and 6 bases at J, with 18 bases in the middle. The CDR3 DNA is TGTGCCAGCAGCTTAGGGGGGAGCCTTAGTCAGCCCCAGCATTTT. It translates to CASSLGGSLSQPQHF.

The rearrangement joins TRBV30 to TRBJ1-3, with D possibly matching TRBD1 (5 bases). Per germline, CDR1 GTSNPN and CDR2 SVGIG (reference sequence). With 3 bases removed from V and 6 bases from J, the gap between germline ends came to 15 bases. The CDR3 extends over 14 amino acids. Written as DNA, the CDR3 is TGTGCCTGGAGGGTCGGGGGACGTCAAAACACCATATATTTT. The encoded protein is CAWRVGGRQNTIYF. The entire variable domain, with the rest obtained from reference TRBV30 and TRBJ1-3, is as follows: SQTIHQWPATLVQPVGSPLSLECTVEGTSNPNLYWYRQAAGRGLQLLFYSVGIGQISSEVPQNLSASRPQDRQFILSSKKLLLSDSGFYLCAWRVGGRQNTIYFGEGSWLTVV.

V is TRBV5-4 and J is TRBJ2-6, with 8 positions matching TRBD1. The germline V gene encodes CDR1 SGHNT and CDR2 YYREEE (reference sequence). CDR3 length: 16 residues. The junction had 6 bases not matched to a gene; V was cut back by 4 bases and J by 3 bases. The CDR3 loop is CASSGSGGGGANVLTF. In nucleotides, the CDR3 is TGTGCCAGCAGCGGATCAGGGGGCGGTGGGGCCAACGTCCTGACTTTC.

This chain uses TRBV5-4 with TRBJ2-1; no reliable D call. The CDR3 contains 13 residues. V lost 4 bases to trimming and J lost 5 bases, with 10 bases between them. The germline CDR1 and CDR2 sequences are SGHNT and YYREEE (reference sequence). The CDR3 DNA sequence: TGTGCCAGCAGCACGGTAGTCAACAATGAGCAGTTCTTC. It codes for CASSTVVNNEQFF.

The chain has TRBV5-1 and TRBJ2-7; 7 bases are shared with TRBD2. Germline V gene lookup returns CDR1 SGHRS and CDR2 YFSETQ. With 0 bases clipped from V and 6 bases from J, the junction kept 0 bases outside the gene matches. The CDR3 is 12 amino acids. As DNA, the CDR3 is TGCGCCAGCAGCTTGGAGCGGGGCGAGCAGTACTTC. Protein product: CASSLERGEQYF.

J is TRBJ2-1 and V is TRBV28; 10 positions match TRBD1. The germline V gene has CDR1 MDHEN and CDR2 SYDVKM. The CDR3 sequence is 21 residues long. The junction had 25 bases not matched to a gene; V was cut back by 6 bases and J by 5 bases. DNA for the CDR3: TGTGCCAGCAGCGCCATTACCTGGGACAGGGGTTTCGGACGGACGAACAATGAGCAGTTCTTC. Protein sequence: CASSAITWDRGFGRTNNEQFF.